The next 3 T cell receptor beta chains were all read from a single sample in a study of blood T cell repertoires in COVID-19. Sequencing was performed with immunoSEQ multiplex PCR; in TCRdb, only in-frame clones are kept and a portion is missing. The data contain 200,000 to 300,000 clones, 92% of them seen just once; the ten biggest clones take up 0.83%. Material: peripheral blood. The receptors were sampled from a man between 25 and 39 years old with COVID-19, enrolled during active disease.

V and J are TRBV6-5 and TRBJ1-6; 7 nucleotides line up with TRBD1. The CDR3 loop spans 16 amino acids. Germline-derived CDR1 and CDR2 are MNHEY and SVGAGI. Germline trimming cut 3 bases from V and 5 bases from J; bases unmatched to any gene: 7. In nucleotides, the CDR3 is TGTGCCAGCAGTTATTGGGACAGTCTGAATAATTCACCCCTCCACTTT. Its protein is CASSYWDSLNNSPLHF.

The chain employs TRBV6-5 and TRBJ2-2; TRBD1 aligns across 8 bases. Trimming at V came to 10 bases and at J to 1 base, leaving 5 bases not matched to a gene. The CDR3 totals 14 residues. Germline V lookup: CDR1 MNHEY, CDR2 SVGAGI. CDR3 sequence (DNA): TGTGCCACCTGGACAGGGCGGAACACCGGGGAGCTGTTTTTT. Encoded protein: CATWTGRNTGELFF.

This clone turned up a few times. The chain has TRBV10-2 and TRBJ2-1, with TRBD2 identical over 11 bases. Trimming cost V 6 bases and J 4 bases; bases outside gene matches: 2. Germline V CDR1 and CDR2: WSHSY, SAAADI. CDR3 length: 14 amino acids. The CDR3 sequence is CASRGLAEYNEQFF. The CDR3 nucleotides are TGCGCCAGCAGGGGACTAGCGGAATACAATGAGCAGTTCTTC.